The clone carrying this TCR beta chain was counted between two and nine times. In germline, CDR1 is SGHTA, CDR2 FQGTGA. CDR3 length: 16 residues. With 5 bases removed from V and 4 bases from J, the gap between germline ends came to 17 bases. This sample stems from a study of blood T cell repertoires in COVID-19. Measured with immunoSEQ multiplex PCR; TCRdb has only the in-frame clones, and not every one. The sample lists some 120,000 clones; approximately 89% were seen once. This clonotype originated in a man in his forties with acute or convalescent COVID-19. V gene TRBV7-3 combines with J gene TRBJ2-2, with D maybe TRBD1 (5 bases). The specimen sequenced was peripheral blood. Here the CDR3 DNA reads TGTGCCAGCAGCCTCCCTAAGGGGATGGGCACCGGGGAGCTGTTTTTT. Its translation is CASSLPKGMGTGELFF.